The 17 T cell receptor beta chains in this list originate from one sample, sequenced in a study of blood T cells in healthy people across ages (dated by TCRdb to about 2015). Libraries were constructed by 5' RACE. TCRdb lists the instrument as Illumina HiSeq 2500. A second PCR of about 6 to 11 cycles was performed with a sample-barcoded 5' primer and a J-beta primer mix. Using fastp trimming at Q25 and MiXCR clonotype assembly, TCRdb reanalyzed the public sequencing data and kept in-frame beta chains. Every distinct CDR3 protein forms one entry, paired with its most common genes and DNA. The sample has approximately 1,000,000 distinct CDR3 sequences on record, under 55% of them singletons. The leading ten clones occupy about 20% of the sample. The sequenced material came from blood. These receptors originate from a woman aged 60-75 years in good health.

The chain uses TRBV6-2 or TRBV6-3 and TRBJ2-1, with TRBD1 matching over 7 bases. The germline CDR1 and CDR2 sequences are MNHEY and SVGEGT. The junction had 10 bases not matched to a gene; V was cut back by 7 bases and J by 7 bases. There are 14 residues in the CDR3. The CDR3 nucleotides are TGTGCCAGCATGGCAGGGGGTTTCCCGAATGAGCAGTTCTTC. Its translation is CASMAGGFPNEQFF.

This rearrangement joins TRBV5-1 to TRBJ2-7; TRBD1 might be the D (7 bases). The CDR3 contains 15 residues. V gave up 4 bases and J gave up 4 bases, with 18 bases separating them. CDR1 is SGHRS, CDR2 YFSETQ, per germline. The CDR3 DNA sequence: TGCGCCAGCAGCCGGGACAGCTTCGGACTATACGAGCAGTACTTC. Its protein is CASSRDSFGLYEQYF.

This clonotype was detected a few times. This rearrangement joins TRBV6-5 to TRBJ2-7; 8 bases agree with TRBD1. CDR1 and CDR2 from the germline V gene are MNHEY and SVGAGI. The CDR3 totals 16 residues. Losses at the gene ends were 2 bases for V and 4 bases for J; bases not matched to a gene: 10. The chain's CDR3 is CASSYNFQGARYEQYF. Here the CDR3 DNA reads TGTGCCAGCAGTTACAACTTCCAGGGGGCGCGGTACGAGCAGTACTTC.

The CDR3 bases are TGCGCCAGCAGCTTGGGGACGAGCACTGAAGCTTTCTTT. Its translation is CASSLGTSTEAFF. The chain couples TRBV5-1 to TRBJ1-1; D is unclear. Germline V gives CDR1 SGHRS, CDR2 YFSETQ. The length of the CDR3 is 13 residues. V dropped 0 bases and J dropped 4 bases, with 7 bases sitting between them.

The genes are TRBV10-3 and TRBJ2-5; D perhaps matches TRBD2 (6 bases). The V gene's germline CDR1 is ENHRY and CDR2 SYGVKD. There are 15 residues in the CDR3. V lost 4 bases, J lost 5 bases, and 17 bases lay in between. In nucleotides, the CDR3 is TGTGCCATCAGTGGGAGTGGAGGGGCGGAGGAGACCCAGTACTTC. This gives the protein CAISGSGGAEETQYF.

V and J are TRBV13 and TRBJ2-7; 8 positions agree with TRBD1. The J call is doubtful: the DNA matches TRBJ2-5 better. This CDR3 has 13 residues. Germline lookup yields CDR1 PRHDT and CDR2 FYEKMQ (reference sequence). CDR3 amino acids: CASSQGARETQYF. DNA for the CDR3: TGTGCCAGCAGTCAGGGGGCTCGAGAGACCCAGTACTTC.

This chain links TRBV20-1 with TRBJ2-3, with D possibly matching TRBD2 (6 bases). Trimming pared 4 bases from V and 6 bases from J, leaving 20 bases between. In germline, CDR1 is DFQATT, CDR2 SNEGSKA (reference sequence). This CDR3 is 15 amino acids long. For the CDR3, the DNA is TGCAGTGCTAAGTCCGCGGGGCGGCTGGCGGATACGCAGTATTTT. It encodes CSAKSAGRLADTQYF.

The chain is built from TRBV20-1 and TRBJ1-1, with unresolved D. Trimming took off 4 bases at V and 5 bases at J, with 17 bases between the two ends. This CDR3 has 14 amino acids. Germline lookup yields CDR1 DFQATT and CDR2 SNEGSKA (reference sequence). In DNA, the CDR3 is TGCAGTGCTAAGGCAGGACGTGGAGGTACTGAAGCTTTCTTT. Translated, it gives CSAKAGRGGTEAFF.

This clonotype has a handful of counts. The CDR3 protein is CASSLVGAGGGEQFF. CDR3 sequence (DNA): TGCGCCAGCAGCTTGGTCGGAGCGGGAGGGGGTGAGCAGTTCTTC. V is TRBV5-1 and J is TRBJ2-1, with 10 bases fitting TRBD2. The ends lost 0 bases at V and 9 bases at J; junction bases unmatched: 6. Germline values: CDR1 SGHRS, CDR2 YFSETQ. The CDR3 is 15 amino acids.

CDR3 loop: CASSLEAGVGVYEQYF. The CDR3, as DNA: TGTGCCAGCAGCTTAGAGGCAGGGGTAGGGGTTTACGAGCAGTACTTC. The chain uses TRBV11-2 and TRBJ2-7, with D perhaps TRBD1 (6 bases). V was trimmed by 0 bases and J by 4 bases, leaving 16 bases between them. The CDR3 runs 16 residues. Germline lookup yields CDR1 SGHAT and CDR2 FQNNGV. The entire variable domain, with the rest obtained from reference TRBV11-2 and TRBJ2-7, is as follows: EAGVAQSPRYKIIEKRQSVAFWCNPISGHATLYWYQQILGQGPKLLIQFQNNGVVDDSQLPKDRFSAERLKGVDSTLKIQPAKLEDSAVYLCASSLEAGVGVYEQYFGPGTRLTVT.

This clonotype has just a few counts. The J gene is TRBJ2-1, the V gene TRBV13; D uncertain. V was cut by 0 bases and J by 7 bases, with 10 bases left in between. Germline V gene lookup returns CDR1 PRHDT and CDR2 FYEKMQ (reference sequence). The CDR3 covers 14 residues. This CDR3 is CASSLGGSWNEQFF. The CDR3, as DNA: TGTGCCAGCAGCTTAGGCGGAAGCTGGAATGAGCAGTTCTTC.

This clonotype was seen more than once but under ten times. This rearrangement joins TRBV27 to TRBJ2-5; possibly TRBD2 for D (5 bases). Trimming shortened V by 5 bases and J by 11 bases, and 15 bases separated the two germline ends. This CDR3 comprises 12 residues. The germline gives CDR1 MNHEY, CDR2 SMNVEV (reference sequence). The CDR3 DNA is TGTGCCAGCAGTCAACCACTACGCGGGCAGTACTTC. Translating it yields CASSQPLRGQYF.

The chain employs TRBV27 and TRBJ2-3; D might be TRBD2 (6 bases). V dropped 4 bases and J dropped 6 bases, with 17 bases sitting between them. Germline V gives CDR1 MNHEY, CDR2 SMNVEV (reference sequence). This CDR3 spans 15 amino acids. CDR3 residues: CASSSPPGVADTQYF. As DNA, the CDR3 is TGTGCCAGCAGTTCCCCTCCGGGGGTTGCGGATACGCAGTATTTT.

This chain links TRBV5-6 with TRBJ2-3, with 9 bases aligning to TRBD1. The germline V gene has CDR1 SGHDT and CDR2 YYEEEE. The CDR3 length is 15 residues. Germline trimming cut 7 bases from V and 3 bases from J; bases unmatched to any gene: 9. The CDR3 DNA reads TGTGCCAGCCTCTCCCGGGGGACAGGGACAGATACGCAGTATTTT. Amino acid sequence: CASLSRGTGTDTQYF.

The genes are TRBV29-1 and TRBJ2-7; D gene ambiguous. Germline CDR1 and CDR2: SQVTM and ANQGSEA. The CDR3 is 13 amino acids. Trimming removed 7 bases at V and 0 bases at J, with 13 bases between. The CDR3 spells CSAAGRRSYEQYF. The CDR3 DNA reads TGCAGCGCCGCCGGGCGCCGCTCCTACGAGCAGTACTTC.

J is TRBJ2-7 and V is TRBV7-9; TRBD2 matches at 13 bases. Germline CDR1 reads SEHNR; CDR2 reads FQNEAQ (reference sequence). There are 18 residues in the CDR3. V trimming: 1 base; J trimming: 1 base; junction bases outside the gene matches: 7. CDR3 nucleotide sequence: TGTGCCAGCAGCTTAGGGACTAGCGGGAGTTCAGGATCCTACGAGCAGTACTTC. Translating it yields CASSLGTSGSSGSYEQYF.

The rearrangement uses TRBV21-1 and TRBJ2-1. TRBV21-1 is labeled a pseudogene. The CDR3 consists of 13 residues. This CDR3 reads CASSKGPCNEQFF. CDR3 DNA: TGTGCCAGCAGCAAAGGGCCCTGCAATGAGCAGTTCTTC.